A single sample gave rise to the 26 T cell receptor beta chains below, sequenced in a study of cytomegalovirus exposure and HLA in healthy donors. This PCR relied on a set of 60 Vbeta primers and 13 Jbeta primers. TCRdb keeps only in-frame clones here, not all; method: immunoSEQ multiplex PCR. This sample has approximately 130,000 clones, with roughly 80% found just once. Material: PBMCs. These receptors all stem from a man between 18 and 29 years old in good health and CMV-seronegative.

The V gene is TRBV4-1, the J gene TRBJ2-2; 9 bases agree with TRBD1. CDR1 is MGHRA, CDR2 YSYEKL, per germline. The CDR3 totals 17 residues. Unmatched junction bases numbered 8, after V lost 0 bases and J lost 6 bases. CDR3 amino acids: CASSQEDAGQGPGELFF. The CDR3 nucleotides read TGCGCCAGCAGCCAAGAAGACGCCGGACAGGGGCCCGGGGAGCTGTTTTTT.

CDR3 region: CASSDGDSVPYSNQPQHF. CDR3 in DNA: TGTGCCAGCAGTGACGGAGACAGCGTGCCTTATAGCAATCAGCCCCAGCATTTT. J is TRBJ1-5 and V is TRBV6-1, with D perhaps TRBD1 (5 bases). This CDR3 is 18 amino acids long. V was trimmed by 3 bases and J by 0 bases, leaving 18 bases between them. Germline lookup yields CDR1 MNHNS and CDR2 SASEGT.

V and J are TRBV6-5 and TRBJ2-3; D is unresolved. V lost 0 bases and J lost 1, with 8 bases in between. Germline V gives CDR1 MNHEY, CDR2 SVGAGI. The CDR3 spans 15 residues. The CDR3 here is CASSYSGSRTDTQYF. The DNA of the CDR3 is TGTGCCAGCAGTTACTCCGGGTCTCGCACAGATACGCAGTATTTT.

The V call is TRBV4-2, the J call TRBJ1-1; 7 bases are shared with TRBD1. The CDR3 is 15 amino acids. Germline V CDR1 and CDR2: LGHNA, YNFKEQ. With 1 base clipped from V and 6 bases from J, the junction kept 8 bases outside the gene matches. CDR3: CASSQVGGGGSEAFF. Here the CDR3 DNA reads TGTGCCAGCAGCCAAGTAGGAGGGGGCGGTTCTGAAGCTTTCTTT.

The chain recombines TRBV4-3 with TRBJ1-2, with D uncertain. This CDR3 has 11 amino acids. The V end lost 0 bases, the J end lost 10 bases, and 6 bases lay between the germline ends. CDR1 LGHNA and CDR2 YSLEER come from the germline V gene. The CDR3 sequence: CASSQDSNYTF. In DNA form, the CDR3 reads TGCGCCAGCAGCCAAGATAGTAACTACACCTTC.

This clone was recorded a few times. The chain uses TRBV6-6 and TRBJ1-1; 10 positions match TRBD1. Germline CDR1 and CDR2: MNHNY and SVGAGI (reference sequence). V shed 7 bases, J shed 6 bases, and the junction held 14 bases outside the gene matches. There are 16 residues in the CDR3. This CDR3 is CASNLPQGQGRSEAFF. CDR3 DNA sequence: TGTGCCAGCAACCTACCGCAGGGACAGGGGCGTTCTGAAGCTTTCTTT.

J is TRBJ2-7 and V is TRBV15; 10 bases map to TRBD2. V was clipped by 6 bases and J by 7 bases; unmatched bases: 0. The CDR3 covers 11 residues. CDR1 and CDR2 from the germline V gene are LNHNV and YYDKDF (reference sequence). CDR3 sequence reads: CATRGLAEQYF. The CDR3 DNA follows: TGTGCCACCAGGGGACTAGCGGAGCAGTACTTC. The complete variable domain, with remaining parts taken from reference TRBV15 and TRBJ2-7, reads DAMVIQNPRYQVTQFGKPVTLSCSQTLNHNVMYWYQQKSSQAPKLLFHYYDKDFNNEADTPDNFQSRRPNTSFCFLDIRSPGLGDTAMYLCATRGLAEQYFGPGTRLTVT.

This clone was seen a handful of times. This rearrangement joins TRBV19 to TRBJ1-2; the D is unclear. The CDR3 is made up of 14 amino acids. Germline CDR1 LNHDA, CDR2 SQIVND (reference sequence). Trimming stripped 3 bases from V and 4 bases from J, with 12 bases between. The CDR3 bases are TGTGCCAGTAGTATGACACAGTCTCTCTATGGCTACACCTTC. It yields the protein CASSMTQSLYGYTF.

The V gene is TRBV5-4, the J gene TRBJ2-7; TRBD2 agrees at 7 bases. Germline V CDR1 and CDR2: SGHNT, YYREEE (reference sequence). J lost 5 bases, V lost 2 bases, and 10 bases had no gene match. The CDR3 length is 15 residues. This chain's CDR3 is CASSLGTIRGNEQYF. As DNA, the CDR3 is TGTGCCAGCAGCTTAGGGACTATTCGGGGGAACGAGCAGTACTTC.

This chain joins TRBV7-9 and TRBJ2-7; TRBD1 aligns across 12 bases. Germline lookup yields CDR1 SEHNR and CDR2 FQNEAQ (reference sequence). The CDR3 spans 15 residues. Unmatched junction bases numbered 6, after V lost 5 bases and J lost 4 bases. The CDR3 DNA reads as TGTGCCAGCAGCGTCGGGACAGGGGGCAAGTACGAGCAGTACTTC. Protein sequence: CASSVGTGGKYEQYF.

The CDR3 is CATSRPGGSYEQYF. The CDR3 bases are TGTGCCACCAGCCGGCCAGGAGGCTCCTACGAGCAGTACTTC. The rearrangement joins TRBV15 to TRBJ2-7; weak D call: TRBD2 (5 bases). Germline lookup yields CDR1 LNHNV and CDR2 YYDKDF (reference sequence). Trimming shortened V by 5 bases and J by 0 bases, and 11 bases separated the two germline ends. The CDR3 covers 14 residues.

This chain links TRBV29-1 with TRBJ1-1; no clear D. The CDR3 loop spans 12 amino acids. Per the germline V gene, CDR1 is SQVTM and CDR2 is ANQGSEA. V gave up 0 bases and J gave up 11 bases, with 13 bases separating them. The CDR3 here is CSVEDASVYAFF. The CDR3 nucleotides read TGCAGCGTTGAAGATGCATCGGTTTATGCTTTCTTT.

The chain has TRBV6-1 and TRBJ2-7; 10 bases are a match to TRBD1. CDR1 MNHNS and CDR2 SASEGT come from the germline V gene. The CDR3 consists of 15 residues. Germline trimming cut 2 bases from V and 6 bases from J; bases unmatched to any gene: 7. The CDR3 region has the DNA TGTGCCAGCAGTGAAAGAAGGACAGGGGGTGGCGAGCAGTACTTC. As protein: CASSERRTGGGEQYF.

The chain combines TRBV10-3 with TRBJ1-1; unclear D gene. The CDR3 runs to 13 residues. V was cut by 0 bases and J by 3 bases, with 5 bases left in between. From germline, CDR1 is ENHRY and CDR2 SYGVKD. Written as DNA, the CDR3 is TGTGCCATCAGTGAGTCGCGGGACACTGAAGCTTTCTTT. This sequence encodes CAISESRDTEAFF.

The gene calls are TRBV11-2 and TRBJ2-5, with D tentatively TRBD1 (5 bases). The V end was cut by 5 bases, the J end by 5 bases, with 18 bases between. This CDR3 is 15 amino acids long. CDR1 is SGHAT and CDR2 is FQNNGV in the germline V gene. The CDR3 reads CASSPGSRVLETQYF. The CDR3 coding sequence is TGTGCCAGCAGCCCTGGGTCCAGGGTCCTGGAGACCCAGTACTTC.

The chain combines TRBV28 with TRBJ1-1; the D gene is possibly TRBD1 (5 bases). Germline V gene lookup returns CDR1 MDHEN and CDR2 SYDVKM. The CDR3 has 14 residues. The V end was cut by 7 bases, the J end by 0 bases, with 12 bases between. The CDR3 DNA is TGTGCCAGCACTACATTGGACATGAACACTGAAGCTTTCTTT. Its translation is CASTTLDMNTEAFF.

V usage is TRBV12-5 and J usage is TRBJ1-1; D not resolved. CDR3 length: 16 amino acids. Germline V gene data show CDR1 as LGHNT and CDR2 as FRNRAP. Deletions cut 4 bases from V and 0 bases from J, with 15 bases between. DNA for the CDR3: TGTGCTAGTGGTTCCCCCCCGGGTGTTCTGAACACTGAAGCTTTCTTT. Translation: CASGSPPGVLNTEAFF.

The chain has TRBV6-6 and TRBJ1-2, with TRBD1 as a possible D gene (5 bases). This CDR3 has 15 residues. The germline gives CDR1 MNHNY, CDR2 SVGAGI (reference sequence). Trimming took off 6 bases at V and 4 bases at J, with 18 bases between the two ends. CDR3 nucleotides: TGTGCCAGCAGCCAACCACAGGTTACCTCCTATGGCTACACCTTC. Protein: CASSQPQVTSYGYTF.

This sequence joins TRBV9 and TRBJ2-3; 8 bases fit TRBD1. The V and J ends lost 2 bases and 2 bases, in that order; junction bases with no gene match: 7. Germline loops: CDR1 SGDLS, CDR2 YYNGEE. There are 16 residues in the CDR3. The CDR3 sequence is CASSVRGQTYTDTQYF. CDR3 coding DNA: TGTGCCAGCAGCGTCAGGGGGCAAACTTACACAGATACGCAGTATTTT.

The rearrangement joins TRBV11-2 to TRBJ1-1, with a possible D match to TRBD1 (5 bases). Germline V gene data show CDR1 as SGHAT and CDR2 as FQNNGV. This CDR3 is 15 amino acids long. Trimming removed 5 bases at V and 2 bases at J, with 15 bases between. CDR3 coding DNA: TGTGCCAGCAGCCGCGGAGCAGGGCCCAACACTGAAGCTTTCTTT. Its translation is CASSRGAGPNTEAFF.

The rearrangement uses TRBV6-1 and TRBJ1-2; D is ambiguous. Germline lookup yields CDR1 MNHNS and CDR2 SASEGT. Trimming removed 3 bases from V and 0 bases from J, with 14 bases in between. This CDR3 comprises 16 residues. CDR3 sequence reads: CASSEGLAEANYGYTF. As DNA, the CDR3 is TGTGCCAGCAGTGAGGGTTTAGCGGAGGCTAACTATGGCTACACCTTC.

This chain connects TRBV11-2 to TRBJ2-2, with 7 bases lining up with TRBD1. The CDR3 has 17 residues. With 5 bases clipped from V and 3 bases from J, the junction kept 12 bases outside the gene matches. Germline V gene data show CDR1 as SGHAT and CDR2 as FQNNGV. CDR3 nucleotides: TGTGCCAGCAGCCGCGAGTCACAGGGGACGCACACCGGGGAGCTGTTTTTT. It codes for CASSRESQGTHTGELFF.

This chain connects TRBV14 to TRBJ2-5, with TRBD2 matching over 8 bases. With 4 bases clipped from V and 7 bases from J, the junction kept 11 bases outside the gene matches. Germline V gene lookup returns CDR1 SGHDN and CDR2 FVKESK. There are 15 residues in the CDR3. In nucleotides, the CDR3 is TGTGCCAGCAGCCCGAGCGGGGGCGCGCCTGGGACCCAGTACTTC. This translates into CASSPSGGAPGTQYF.

The J gene is TRBJ2-7, the V gene TRBV9; 11 bases are shared with TRBD2. This CDR3 is built from 15 residues. Germline CDR1 is SGDLS and CDR2 is YYNGEE. Trimming removed 4 bases from V and 4 bases from J; junction bases left unmatched: 7. This chain's CDR3 is CASSPTSGGGYEQYF. The CDR3 nucleotides are TGTGCCAGCAGCCCCACTAGCGGGGGAGGTTACGAGCAGTACTTC. Full variable domain (remainder filled in from reference TRBV9 and TRBJ2-7): DSGVTQTPKHLITATGQRVTLRCSPRSGDLSVYWYQQSLDQGLQFLIQYYNGEERAKGNILERFSAQQFPDLHSELNLSSLELGDSALYFCASSPTSGGGYEQYFGPGTRLTVT.

This clone has just a few counts. The chain uses TRBV10-2 and TRBJ1-5, with 7 nucleotides matching TRBD1. CDR1 is WSHSY, CDR2 SAAADI, per germline. The CDR3 covers 14 residues. The trim removed 7 bases at V and 6 bases at J, leaving 9 bases unmatched. CDR3: CASTNDRVAQPQHF. The CDR3 DNA sequence: TGCGCCAGCACAAACGACAGGGTTGCTCAGCCCCAGCATTTT.

This chain's CDR3 is CASSLGPSGGEQYF. The DNA for the CDR3 is TGTGCCAGCAGCTTAGGCCCCTCCGGTGGCGAGCAGTACTTC. V is TRBV11-3 and J is TRBJ2-7, with D uncertain. This CDR3 region has 14 residues. Trimming stripped 1 base from V and 6 bases from J, with 13 bases between. Germline CDR1 reads SGHNT; CDR2 reads YENEEA.